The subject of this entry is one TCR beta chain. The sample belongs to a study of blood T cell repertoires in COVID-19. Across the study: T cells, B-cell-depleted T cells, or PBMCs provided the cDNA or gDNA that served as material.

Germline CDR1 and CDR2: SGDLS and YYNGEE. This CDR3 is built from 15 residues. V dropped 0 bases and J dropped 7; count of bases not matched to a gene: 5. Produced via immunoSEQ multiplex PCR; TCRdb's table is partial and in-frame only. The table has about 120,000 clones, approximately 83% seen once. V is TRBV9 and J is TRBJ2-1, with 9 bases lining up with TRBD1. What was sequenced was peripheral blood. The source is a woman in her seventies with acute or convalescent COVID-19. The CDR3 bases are TGTGCCAGCAGCGTAGAATTCGGGACAGGGAATGAGCAGTTCTTC. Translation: CASSVEFGTGNEQFF. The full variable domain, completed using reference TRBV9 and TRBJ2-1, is DSGVTQTPKHLITATGQRVTLRCSPRSGDLSVYWYQQSLDQGLQFLIQYYNGEERAKGNILERFSAQQFPDLHSELNLSSLELGDSALYFCASSVEFGTGNEQFFGPGTRLTVL.